Listed here are 15 T cell receptor beta chains from one sample, sequenced in a study of early T cells in non-severe SARS-CoV-2 infection. TCRdb redid the calling of the 5' RACE reads with MiXCR, one entry per CDR3 protein. The data contain under 85,000 distinct CDR3 sequences, around 12% of them seen just once; the ten biggest clones take up roughly 16%. The input for sequencing was whole blood, taken at baseline. The receptors stem from an adult who was a healthcare worker with PCR-confirmed SARS-CoV-2 infection or an uninfected control (not recorded which). The donor label of this sample is uncertain.

This clonotype was seen more than once but under ten times. The chain combines TRBV5-1 with TRBJ1-2; 7 nucleotides line up with TRBD1. There are 17 residues in the CDR3. Germline V lookup: CDR1 SGHRS, CDR2 YFSETQ. V shed 0 bases and J 6 bases; nucleotides not matched to a gene: 14. CDR3 sequence: CASSLVPGAGGKDGYTF. The CDR3 DNA reads TGCGCCAGCAGCTTGGTCCCCGGGGCAGGGGGAAAGGATGGCTACACCTTC. The full variable domain, completed using reference TRBV5-1 and TRBJ1-2, is KAGVTQTPRYLIKTRGQQVTLSCSPISGHRSVSWYQQTPGQGLQFLFEYFSETQRNKGNFPGRFSGRQFSNSRSEMNVSTLELGDSALYLCASSLVPGAGGKDGYTFGSGTRLTVV.

This clonotype has a count of ten or more. The chain joins TRBV7-9 to TRBJ1-2; D gene uncertain. Germline V gene sequence: CDR1 SEHNR, CDR2 FQNEAQ (reference sequence). The V end lost 0 bases, the J end lost 6 bases, and 11 bases lay between the germline ends. This CDR3 has 14 residues. The CDR3 sequence: CASSLAAGVDGYTF. CDR3 nucleotides: TGTGCCAGCAGCTTAGCCGCGGGCGTCGATGGCTACACCTTC.

The chain recombines TRBV29-1 with TRBJ2-6; possible D gene TRBD2, 6 bases. Deletions cut 6 bases from V and 3 bases from J, with 15 bases between. The CDR3 is 15 residues long. CDR1 and CDR2 (germline): SQVTM, ANQGSEA. The CDR3 nucleotides read TGCAGCGTGGGGACTGCCCTTTTTGGGGCCAACGTCCTGACTTTC. Its translation is CSVGTALFGANVLTF.

The rearrangement uses TRBV10-3 and TRBJ2-7; D remains ambiguous. Trimming removed 6 bases from V and 6 bases from J, with 12 bases in between. The CDR3 length is 12 residues. Germline lookup yields CDR1 ENHRY and CDR2 SYGVKD. The CDR3 DNA reads as TGTGCCATCAGCACCGCCTCGGTCGAGCAGTACTTC. Its translation: CAISTASVEQYF.

This clonotype was observed a handful of times. The chain combines TRBV6-5 with TRBJ1-1; D perhaps matches TRBD1 (6 bases). The V end was cut by 2 bases, the J end by 4 bases, with 11 bases between. Germline CDR1 MNHEY, CDR2 SVGAGI. The CDR3 runs to 14 residues. The CDR3, as DNA: TGTGCCAGCAGTTACGACACAGGGCCCACTGAAGCTTTCTTT. Its translation is CASSYDTGPTEAFF.

The chain recombines TRBV12-3 or TRBV12-4 with TRBJ2-1; D unclear. Trimming took off 4 bases at V and 4 bases at J, with 5 bases between the two ends. This CDR3 is built from 12 residues. CDR3 region: CASSSPYNEQFF. Written as DNA, the CDR3 is TGTGCCAGCAGTTCCCCTTACAATGAGCAGTTCTTC.

This clonotype has a handful of counts. The genes are TRBV6-2 or TRBV6-3 and TRBJ2-1; TRBD2 aligns across 7 bases. This CDR3 region has 14 residues. CDR1 and CDR2 from the germline V gene are MNHEY and SVGEGT. With V trimmed by 6 bases and J by 0 bases, 2 bases remained unmatched. The CDR3 nucleotides read TGTGCCAGCAGCCGGGACTACTCCTACAATGAGCAGTTCTTC. Amino acids: CASSRDYSYNEQFF.

This clonotype was seen ten or more times. This chain uses TRBV6-4 with TRBJ2-3; no definite D call. V lost 3 bases and J 4 bases, leaving 8 bases between the germline ends. Per germline, CDR1 MRHNA and CDR2 SNTAGT. CDR3 length: 13 residues. The CDR3 region has the DNA TGTGCCAGCAGTGAAGGCGAGGCAGATACGCAGTATTTT. It codes for CASSEGEADTQYF.

Only a few counts were recorded for this clonotype. This chain links TRBV20-1 with TRBJ1-1, with unresolved D. Trimming removed 6 bases from V and 2 bases from J, with 16 bases in between. This CDR3 comprises 14 residues. From germline, CDR1 is DFQATT and CDR2 SNEGSKA (reference sequence). The CDR3 DNA is TGCAGTGCCCCTCTTCTTGCGGGTAACACTGAAGCTTTCTTT. This gives the protein CSAPLLAGNTEAFF.

This clonotype was counted only a few times. V usage is TRBV6-6 and J usage is TRBJ1-2, with D possibly being TRBD1 (6 bases). CDR3 length: 14 amino acids. Trimming pared 4 bases from V and 2 bases from J, leaving 11 bases between. The germline V gene has CDR1 MNHNY and CDR2 SVGAGI (reference sequence). CDR3 DNA: TGTGCCAGCAGTTTCAGGGGAGAGAACTATGGCTACACCTTC. Translation gives CASSFRGENYGYTF.

J is TRBJ1-1 and V is TRBV6-2 or TRBV6-3, with D perhaps TRBD1 (5 bases). The CDR3 length is 15 residues. Trimming pared 5 bases from V and 1 base from J, leaving 14 bases between. Germline values: CDR1 MNHEY, CDR2 SVGEGT. The CDR3 reads CASSERTGPNTEAFF. For the CDR3, the DNA is TGTGCCAGCAGTGAGCGGACGGGGCCGAACACTGAAGCTTTCTTT.

This chain's CDR3 is CSAIGTGGSTRNQPQHF. CDR3 in DNA: TGCAGTGCTATTGGGACAGGGGGCTCTACCCGCAATCAGCCCCAGCATTTT. The chain links TRBV20-1 to TRBJ1-5, with 12 bases matching TRBD1. The CDR3 has 17 amino acids. Germline assignment: CDR1 DFQATT and CDR2 SNEGSKA (reference sequence). The junction had 9 bases not matched to a gene; V was cut back by 4 bases and J by 2 bases.

A few counts support this clonotype. V and J are TRBV11-2 and TRBJ2-7, with 9 nucleotides matching TRBD2. J gave up 0 bases and V 5 bases, and 11 bases lay outside the gene matches. Germline V gives CDR1 SGHAT, CDR2 FQNNGV. The CDR3 totals 17 residues. The chain's CDR3 is CASSQRGGALSSYEQYF. CDR3 nucleotides: TGTGCCAGCAGCCAGCGCGGGGGGGCTTTAAGCTCCTACGAGCAGTACTTC.

This clonotype occurred a few times. The chain combines TRBV14 with TRBJ2-7; 12 bases fit TRBD2. V lost 4 bases to trimming and J lost 5 bases; unmatched junction nucleotides: 12. This CDR3 is 17 amino acids long. Germline V lookup: CDR1 SGHDN, CDR2 FVKESK. The CDR3 loop is CASSPPLASGRAHEQYF. DNA of the CDR3: TGTGCCAGCAGCCCGCCCTTGGCTAGCGGGAGGGCCCACGAGCAGTACTTC.

V gene TRBV12-3 or TRBV12-4 combines with J gene TRBJ2-2, with 7 bases that match TRBD1. The J segment lost 0 bases and the V segment lost 6 bases, leaving 4 bases of the junction unmatched. The CDR3 runs to 15 residues. DNA for the CDR3: TGTGCCAGCAGCCCCAGGGGGTCGAACACCGGGGAGCTGTTTTTT. Its translation: CASSPRGSNTGELFF.